This TCR beta chain was captured in a study of identical twins. TCRdb reprocessed the 5' RACE reads via MiXCR and lists one record per CDR3 protein. The top ten hold roughly 0.5% of the sample, which has approximately 470,000 distinct CDR3 sequences, approximately 15% seen once. The V gene end was trimmed by 6 bases and the J gene end by 2 bases; junction bases not matched to a gene: 3. This CDR3 contains 14 residues. Germline CDR1 reads MNHEY; CDR2 reads SVGEGT. The sample also formed part of further work on yellow fever vaccine responses in identical twins.

The rearrangement links TRBV6-2 or TRBV6-3 to TRBJ2-7; TRBD2 matches 11 bases. This clonotype was sampled from a woman aged 18 to 35 in good health. The sequenced sample was CD4+ T cells sorted from blood. CDR3 nucleotide sequence: TGTGCCAGCAGGGCTAGCGGGAGGCCCTACGAGCAGTACTTC. Protein product: CASRASGRPYEQYF.